This T cell receptor beta chain was recorded in a study of CD8 T cells in ankylosing spondylitis. This clonotype has just a few counts. What it binds is unknown. Overall study findings and caveats: What seemed typical of ankylosing spondylitis blood was a TCR beta motif built from roughly 8 highly homologous variants.

In TCRdb, the 5' RACE reads were re-called with MiXCR into one record per CDR3 protein. The sample carries fewer than 400,000 distinct CDR3 sequences, less than 10% recorded once. Per germline, CDR1 SGDLS and CDR2 YYNGEE. CDR3 size: 16 residues. V was cut by 0 bases and J by 1 base, with 13 bases left in between. The chain links TRBV9 to TRBJ2-5, with D possibly TRBD1 on 5 matching bases. The sequenced sample was blood, either unsorted or a sorted T cell fraction (not recorded which). The sequence was obtained from a male donor with ankylosing spondylitis. The DNA of the CDR3 is TGTGCCAGCAGCGTAGGGGCCAGGGTGACCCAAGAGACCCAGTACTTC. It translates to CASSVGARVTQETQYF.